This TCR beta chain is from a study of blood T cell repertoires in COVID-19. The wider study: Sources were T cells, B-cell-depleted T cells, or PBMCs; the material itself was cDNA or gDNA.

Trimming stripped 5 bases from V and 1 base from J, with 11 bases between. From germline, CDR1 is SGHTA and CDR2 FQGTGA. The length of the CDR3 is 15 residues. In the source study's methods: Amplifying reference gene primers gave estimates of nucleated cell counts. This table comes from immunoSEQ multiplex PCR, and its TCRdb copy is limited to in-frame clones, with some not included. V and J calls and clone size are copied from that table; D and trimming were computed from the DNA. The sample includes some 220,000 clones, roughly nine tenths seen only once; the top ten take 9.5% to 15%. This TCR was recovered from a young woman who had recovered from COVID-19. The chain joins TRBV7-3 to TRBJ2-2, with D hard to call. Source material: peripheral blood. DNA of the CDR3: TGTGCCAGCAGCCCCCACCGACAGAACACCGGGGAGCTGTTTTTT. Translation gives CASSPHRQNTGELFF. Full variable domain (outside the CDR3, taken from reference TRBV7-3 and TRBJ2-2): GAGVSQTPSNKVTEKGKYVELRCDPISGHTALYWYRQSLGQGPEFLIYFQGTGAADDSGLPNDRFFAVRPEGSVSTLKIQRTERGDSAVYLCASSPHRQNTGELFFGEGSRLTVL.